Only a few counts were recorded for the clone carrying this TCR beta chain. Antigen: not known. Germline loops: CDR1 SGHNT, CDR2 YYREEE (reference sequence). There are 13 residues in the CDR3. V was shortened by 0 bases and J by 5 bases, with 6 bases between the two germline ends. The data originate from a study of cytomegalovirus exposure and HLA in healthy donors. Researchers ran the PCR with 60 Vbeta and 13 Jbeta primers. In the authors' workflow: In a later analysis, of some 80 million unique beta chains, roughly 9.9 million appeared in at least two donors. Generated by immunoSEQ multiplex PCR, the TCRdb table keeps only in-frame clones and is missing some. That table is the source of V, J and clone size, and D and trimming were worked out from the DNA. Of approximately 100,000 clones listed, around two thirds were seen once; the top ten hold less than 4.5%. Study outcomes and limitations: According to the study, 160 or so TCR beta chains were cytomegalovirus-associated. TCR beta V- and J-gene trimming, according to a later analysis, was linked to a missense DCLRE1C variant.

This TCR came from a man between 25 and 39 years old in good health and CMV-seropositive. J is TRBJ1-5 and V is TRBV5-4, with D unclear. Sample: PBMCs. The CDR3 loop reads CASSLERDQPQHF. The CDR3 DNA reads as TGTGCCAGCAGCTTGGAACGGGATCAGCCCCAGCATTTT. Looking up the rest from reference TRBV5-4 and TRBJ1-5 gives the full variable domain: ETGVTQSPTHLIKTRGQQVTLRCSSQSGHNTVSWYQQALGQGPQFIFQYYREEENGRGNFPPRFSGLQFPNYSSELNVNALELDDSALYLCASSLERDQPQHFGDGTRLSIL.